The 18 T cell receptor beta chains given below trace back to one sample, sequenced in a study of blood T cell repertoires in COVID-19. TCRdb keeps only in-frame clones here, not all; method: immunoSEQ multiplex PCR. The sample includes approximately 70,000 clones, 70% to 90% of them seen just once. Sequenced sample: peripheral blood. Receptors were obtained from a woman in her 50s with COVID-19, enrolled during active disease.

The chain employs TRBV21-1 and TRBJ2-1; the table's D gene call, TRBD2, was not cross checked with the DNA. TRBV21-1 is classified as a pseudogene. The CDR3 consists of 12 residues. The CDR3 DNA sequence: TGTGCCAGCCGGGATCATTGGGATGAGCAGTTCTTC. It codes for CASRDHWDEQFF.

A single count supports this clone. Other DNA sequences from this sample encode an identical CDR3 as well. The V and J genes are TRBV27 and TRBJ2-3; 7 bases line up with TRBD2. V lost 0 bases to trimming and J lost 1 base; unmatched junction nucleotides: 1. The germline CDR1 and CDR2 sequences are MNHEY and SMNVEV (reference sequence). The CDR3 consists of 15 residues. In DNA, the CDR3 is TGTGCCAGCAGTTTATCGGCGGGAGGCACAGATACGCAGTATTTT. This sequence encodes CASSLSAGGTDTQYF.

The gene calls are TRBV5-6 and TRBJ2-7, with D unresolved. Germline CDR1 is SGHDT and CDR2 is YYEEEE. V was trimmed by 4 bases and J by 3 bases, leaving 5 bases between them. CDR3 length equals 11 residues. The CDR3 DNA is TGTGCCAGCAGCCACAGCTACGAGCAGTACTTC. Translating it yields CASSHSYEQYF.

This chain links TRBV30 with TRBJ1-6; 9 positions agree with TRBD1. CDR1 and CDR2 from the germline V gene are GTSNPN and SVGIG (reference sequence). The trim removed 3 bases at V and 8 bases at J, leaving 5 bases unmatched. The CDR3 spans 14 residues. The CDR3 loop reads CAWRKDRGYSPLHF. As DNA, the CDR3 is TGTGCCTGGAGAAAGGACAGGGGCTATTCACCCCTCCACTTT.

The CDR3 sequence: CASSVEPYNSPLHF. The DNA for the CDR3 is TGTGCCAGCAGTGTAGAACCCTATAATTCACCCCTCCACTTT. The V call is TRBV2, the J call TRBJ1-6, with unresolved D. The CDR3 spans 14 residues. The germline CDR1 and CDR2 sequences are SNHLY and FYNNEI. V lost 4 bases and J lost 2, with 6 bases in between.

V and J are TRBV27 and TRBJ1-6; perhaps TRBD1 as D (5 bases). Germline values: CDR1 MNHEY, CDR2 SMNVEV (reference sequence). V was pared by 5 bases and J by 8 bases, with 16 bases between. CDR3 size: 15 residues. The chain's CDR3 is CASSPGTGGYSPLHF. As DNA, the CDR3 is TGTGCCAGCAGTCCGGGGACGGGAGGGTATTCACCCCTCCACTTT.

This rearrangement joins TRBV23-1 to TRBJ2-5; D is uncertain. TRBV23-1 is an ORF, and what it does is uncertain. The CDR3 runs to 11 residues. V was shortened by 8 bases and J by 9 bases, with 13 bases between the two germline ends. Written as DNA, the CDR3 is TGCGCCAGCTTGGCCGTTTCATCCCAGTACTTC. It specifies CASLAVSSQYF.

The chain uses TRBV7-8 and TRBJ2-7; 11 positions match TRBD2. CDR1 and CDR2 (germline): SGHVS, FQNEAQ. V dropped 1 base and J dropped 8; count of bases not matched to a gene: 7. The CDR3 has 15 residues. CDR3 nucleotides: TGTGCCAGCAGCTTAGGGGTAGCGGGAGGGCGGCAGCAGTACTTC. This translates into CASSLGVAGGRQQYF.

The CDR3 DNA reads as TGTGCCAGCAGCATCAACCTGGGCCCAGAGACCCAGTACTTC. Translated, it gives CASSINLGPETQYF. The J gene is TRBJ2-5, the V gene TRBV7-6; D not certain. V gave up 5 bases and J gave up 4 bases, with 14 bases separating them. The CDR3 is made up of 14 amino acids. Germline V gene sequence: CDR1 SGHVS, CDR2 FNYEAQ.

This clone was counted once. V usage is TRBV9 and J usage is TRBJ2-3; 9 bases line up with TRBD2. Germline-derived CDR1 and CDR2 are SGDLS and YYNGEE. Germline trimming cut 2 bases from V and 5 bases from J; bases unmatched to any gene: 6. CDR3 size: 15 residues. CDR3 protein: CASSVGGREVDTQYF. DNA of the CDR3: TGTGCCAGCAGCGTCGGCGGGAGGGAGGTAGATACGCAGTATTTT.

V gene TRBV4-1 combines with J gene TRBJ2-7, with D unclear. Trimming left V 1 base short and J 2 bases short, with 12 bases between. This CDR3 is 15 amino acids long. From germline, CDR1 is MGHRA and CDR2 YSYEKL. The CDR3 sequence: CASSQAQTTAYEQYF. The CDR3 nucleotides are TGCGCCAGCAGCCAAGCTCAGACAACCGCCTACGAGCAGTACTTC.

The chain employs TRBV28 and TRBJ2-5; 7 bases fit TRBD1. Per the germline V gene, CDR1 is MDHEN and CDR2 is SYDVKM. The CDR3 totals 13 residues. The V gene end was trimmed by 9 bases and the J gene end by 0 bases; junction bases not matched to a gene: 4. CDR3 DNA: TGTGCCAGTGATCAGGGGGACCAAGAGACCCAGTACTTC. Its protein product is CASDQGDQETQYF.

The V call is TRBV18, the J call TRBJ2-1, with D perhaps TRBD2 (6 bases). Trimming left V 0 bases short and J 2 bases short, with 11 bases between. The CDR3 is 16 amino acids. Per the germline V gene, CDR1 is KGHSH and CDR2 is LQKENI. This chain's CDR3 is CASSPPGRLTYNEQFF. The DNA for the CDR3 is TGTGCCAGCTCACCACCGGGGAGGCTTACCTACAATGAGCAGTTCTTC.

The V gene is TRBV7-2, the J gene TRBJ1-4; D unclear. There are 15 residues in the CDR3. V lost 5 bases and J 3 bases, leaving 13 bases between the germline ends. Germline CDR1 is SGHTA and CDR2 is FQGNSA. As DNA, the CDR3 is TGTGCCAGCAGCCCAGAGAGGCGGGCTAATGAAAAACTGTTTTTT. Translating it yields CASSPERRANEKLFF.

This chain links TRBV5-1 with TRBJ2-2; D perhaps matches TRBD2 (6 bases). V was clipped by 8 bases and J by 0 bases, with 11 bases between them. The CDR3 contains 14 residues. Germline V lookup: CDR1 SGHRS, CDR2 YFSETQ. CDR3: CASIPGANTGELFF. The CDR3 bases are TGCGCCAGTATCCCGGGGGCGAACACCGGGGAGCTGTTTTTT.

V is TRBV7-6 and J is TRBJ1-1, with D uncertain. Trimming left V 1 base short and J 3 bases short, with 6 bases between. There are 13 residues in the CDR3. The germline CDR1 and CDR2 sequences are SGHVS and FNYEAQ. DNA of the CDR3: TGTGCCAGCAGCTTAGTAGTTCACACTGAAGCTTTCTTT. It yields the protein CASSLVVHTEAFF.

CDR3 coding DNA: TGTGCCAGCAGTTTGGAGCGGACCTATGGCTACACCTTC. It yields the protein CASSLERTYGYTF. V gene TRBV12-3 or TRBV12-4 combines with J gene TRBJ1-2; D call uncertain. The CDR3 extends over 13 amino acids. V shed 3 bases and J shed 4 bases, with 9 bases lying between them.

This chain connects TRBV7-3 to TRBJ1-5; 9 bases align to TRBD1. Trimming took 4 bases from V and 6 from J; bases not matched to a gene: 7. This CDR3 spans 15 amino acids. Germline-derived CDR1 and CDR2 are SGHTA and FQGTGA. Here the CDR3 reads CASSSGQGKGQPQHF. The CDR3 region has the DNA TGTGCCAGCAGCTCGGGACAGGGAAAGGGTCAGCCCCAGCATTTT.